This T cell receptor (beta chain) was sequenced during a study of blood T cell repertoires in COVID-19. This table comes from immunoSEQ multiplex PCR, and its TCRdb copy is limited to in-frame clones, with some not included. The table shows about 120,000 clones, with approximately 83% occurring only once. Germline V gives CDR1 SGHAT, CDR2 FQNNGV. The V gene lost 4 bases and the J gene lost 0 bases, with 17 bases spanning the gap. The CDR3 sequence is 17 residues long. The source of this sequence is an elderly man with active or convalescent COVID-19. This chain links TRBV11-2 with TRBJ2-3; D perhaps matches TRBD2 (6 bases). The sample comprised peripheral blood. The DNA for the CDR3 is TGTGCCAGCAGCTCACTGACGGCTAGCGCTAGCACAGATACGCAGTATTTT. It yields the protein CASSSLTASASTDTQYF.